The 3 T cell receptor beta chains presented below share a single source sample, sequenced in a study of CXCR3-negative and CXCR3-positive naive CD8 T cells. UMI-labeled 5' RACE TRB cDNA libraries were prepared from the cells. TCRdb re-called the 5' RACE reads; one entry per CDR3 protein, DNA not given. This repertoire includes 46,000 or so distinct CDR3 sequences. The sequenced material came from naive CXCR3- CD8+ T cells from blood. Regarding subset: CD45RO-CCR7+CD27+CD95- naive CD8+ T cells lacking CXCR3 (TNR3-). The receptors derive from a human donor in good health. Some clones in this sample may be carry-over from other donors' samples.

The chain links TRBV5-1 to TRBJ1-1; TCRdb proposes TRBD1, but this gene call is untestable without DNA. Germline V gene data show CDR1 as SGHRS and CDR2 as YFSETQ. This CDR3 contains 16 residues. The CDR3 sequence is CASSLQDRGPNTEAFF.

This CDR3 is CASRQSGDGGTEAFF. This chain joins TRBV7-9 and TRBJ1-1; the TCRdb D gene call, TRBD1, has no DNA to confirm it. CDR1 SEHNR and CDR2 FQNEAQ come from the germline V gene (reference sequence). This CDR3 is built from 15 residues. Drawing the rest from reference TRBV7-9 and TRBJ1-1, the complete variable domain is DTGVSQNPRHKITKRGQNVTFRCDPISEHNRLYWYRQTLGQGPEFLTYFQNEAQLEKSRLLSDRFSAERPKGSFSTLEIQRTEQGDSAMYLCASRQSGDGGTEAFFGQGTRLTVV.

The genes are TRBV12-3 or TRBV12-4 and TRBJ2-3; TCRdb's D call of TRBD2 is untestable without DNA. The CDR3 sequence is 16 residues long. CDR3 residues: CASSFAPGTGARAQYF.